This T cell receptor beta chain is drawn from a study of blood T cell repertoires in COVID-19. Profiled with immunoSEQ multiplex PCR; TCRdb holds only in-frame clones, not every one. Of 150,000 or so clones listed, 87% are singletons. The CDR3 consists of 14 residues. Germline V gives CDR1 MNHEY, CDR2 SMNVEV (reference sequence). Trimming took off 2 bases at V and 0 bases at J, with 6 bases between the two ends. The sequencing input was PBMCs or T cells enriched from blood (not recorded which). The rearrangement links TRBV27 to TRBJ2-3; D is unresolved. The clonotype was recovered from a woman in her 50s who had recovered from COVID-19. CDR3 bases: TGTGCCAGCAGTTTAGCCAGGAGCACAGATACGCAGTATTTT. This gives the protein CASSLARSTDTQYF.